Listed here are 11 T cell receptor beta chains from one sample, sequenced in a study of B cell selection in AIRE deficiency. Sequencing used immunoSEQ multiplex PCR; TCRdb keeps in-frame clones, though not all of them. The repertoire holds some 25,000 clones, with over 95% as singletons. Conventional CD4 T cells were sorted as CD4+CD127+ cells. The sequencing sample was made of CD4+CD127+ conventional T cells sorted from PBMCs. Source of these receptors: a human donor in good health.

The chain is built from TRBV11-1 and TRBJ1-3; maybe TRBD1 (5 bases). The germline V gene has CDR1 SGHAT and CDR2 FQDESV (reference sequence). Trimming took off 2 bases at V and 0 bases at J, with 11 bases between the two ends. CDR3 length equals 16 residues. CDR3 sequence reads: CASSLTGSGSGNTIYF. CDR3 nucleotide sequence: TGTGCCAGCAGCTTAACAGGTTCCGGCTCTGGAAACACCATATATTTT.

The chain employs TRBV10-1 and TRBJ1-4; D is unresolved. Trimming cost V 3 bases and J 5 bases, with 4 bases left between them. Germline lookup yields CDR1 WNHNN and CDR2 SYGVQD (reference sequence). The CDR3 extends over 12 amino acids. CDR3 residues: CASSELNEKLFF. The CDR3 DNA sequence: TGCGCCAGCAGTGAACTCAATGAAAAACTGTTTTTT.

V gene TRBV14 combines with J gene TRBJ1-5, with D unresolved. Germline assignment: CDR1 SGHDN and CDR2 FVKESK. The CDR3 extends over 13 amino acids. V was trimmed by 1 base and J by 6 bases, leaving 7 bases between them. CDR3 nucleotides: TGTGCCAGCAGCCAAGGGCCAGCTCAGCCCCAGCATTTT. Its translation: CASSQGPAQPQHF.

The V call is TRBV18, the J call TRBJ2-3; D not certain. CDR3 length: 15 amino acids. Germline V gives CDR1 KGHSH, CDR2 LQKENI. V lost 4 bases to trimming and J lost 3 bases, with 14 bases between them. CDR3 loop: CASSRTIQGTDTQYF. CDR3 nucleotide sequence: TGTGCCAGCTCACGAACGATTCAAGGGACAGATACGCAGTATTTT.

V usage is TRBV18 and J usage is TRBJ2-3; D is uncertain. This CDR3 contains 15 residues. V dropped 1 base and J dropped 2 bases, with 10 bases sitting between them. Germline V gene data show CDR1 as KGHSH and CDR2 as LQKENI. In DNA form, the CDR3 reads TGTGCCAGCTCACCACTCGGCAGCAACACAGATACGCAGTATTTT. It yields the protein CASSPLGSNTDTQYF. Together with reference TRBV18 and TRBJ2-3, the CDR3 gives the full variable domain: NAGVMQNPRHLVRRRGQEARLRCSPMKGHSHVYWYRQLPEEGLKFMVYLQKENIIDESGMPKERFSAEFPKEGPSILRIQQVVRGDSAAYFCASSPLGSNTDTQYFGPGTRLTVL.

The gene calls are TRBV14 and TRBJ1-1; perhaps TRBD1 as D (5 bases). Germline V CDR1 and CDR2: SGHDN, FVKESK. This CDR3 has 15 residues. V dropped 4 bases and J dropped 7 bases, with 19 bases sitting between them. CDR3 nucleotides: TGTGCCAGCAGCCGGATACCCGTGGGGGGAAATGAAGCTTTCTTT. Residues: CASSRIPVGGNEAFF.

V is TRBV7-9 and J is TRBJ1-1; D remains unclear. With 3 bases removed from V and 1 base from J, the gap between germline ends came to 9 bases. The CDR3 is 14 residues long. Germline V lookup: CDR1 SEHNR, CDR2 FQNEAQ (reference sequence). The CDR3 DNA reads TGTGCCAGCAGCTTCGAAGGCGGGAACACTGAAGCTTTCTTT. Its translation: CASSFEGGNTEAFF.

The chain joins TRBV1 to TRBJ1-4; the table names TRBD1, a call not compared with the DNA. TRBV1 is a listed pseudogene. CDR3 length: 16 amino acids. The chain's CDR3 is CTSSQDPQGANEKLFF. CDR3 nucleotides: TGCACCAGCAGCCAAGATCCACAGGGGGCTAATGAAAAACTGTTTTTT.

This chain links TRBV13 with TRBJ2-7; weak D call: TRBD2 (6 bases). Trimming stripped 0 bases from V and 4 bases from J, with 16 bases between. The CDR3 totals 16 residues. CDR1 and CDR2 (germline): PRHDT, FYEKMQ (reference sequence). This chain's CDR3 is CASSLGGPLRGYEQYF. The DNA of the CDR3 is TGTGCCAGCAGCTTAGGCGGCCCTCTACGGGGGTACGAGCAGTACTTC.

The chain links TRBV7-3 to TRBJ2-1; 14 positions agree with TRBD2. This CDR3 is built from 24 residues. The V segment lost 1 base and the J segment 0 bases; nucleotides outside the gene matches: 20. Germline V gene sequence: CDR1 SGHTA, CDR2 FQGTGA. The CDR3: CASSLIRPGTGTSGGTRSYNEQFF. DNA for the CDR3: TGTGCCAGCAGCTTAATCCGGCCAGGGACCGGGACTAGCGGGGGTACCCGCTCCTACAATGAGCAGTTCTTC.

This chain links TRBV7-2 with TRBJ2-7; 7 bases agree with TRBD1. The junction had 7 bases not matched to a gene; V was cut back by 4 bases and J by 1 base. CDR1 SGHTA and CDR2 FQGNSA come from the germline V gene. This CDR3 comprises 15 residues. This CDR3 reads CASSSETGLSYEQYF. The CDR3 nucleotides are TGTGCCAGCAGCTCAGAGACAGGGTTGTCCTACGAGCAGTACTTC.